This T cell receptor beta chain was observed in a study of T cells in Graves' hyperthyroidism and ophthalmopathy. General study findings and limits: Ophthalmopathy prediction by the model preceded onset by a median about 6 months.

Lactation, pregnancy, other autoimmune disease or uncontrolled infection excluded patients. Used for diagnoses were clinical symptoms, serum thyroxine and TRAb, thyroid ultrasound and orbital computed tomography. This clonotype was counted at least ten times. The antigen is undetermined. J lost 3 bases, V lost 3 bases, and 10 bases had no gene match. Germline-derived CDR1 and CDR2 are MNHEY and SMNVEV (reference sequence). The CDR3 is 17 residues long. TCR beta CDR3 region amplification was performed from RNA transcripts. First-round RT-PCR of the TCR CDR3 relied on the HTBI primer set. Using its own MiXCR run on the multiplex PCR reads, TCRdb lists one record per CDR3 protein. In the table there are about half a million distinct CDR3 sequences, approximately 25% of which are singletons.

Material for sequencing was blood. The TCR sequence derives from a woman in her 30s with Graves' ophthalmopathy. V is TRBV27 and J is TRBJ1-2; 10 bases are a match to TRBD1. In nucleotides, the CDR3 is TGTGCCAGCAGTTTTTTCTCGCGGGGACAGGGGCACTATGGCTACACCTTC. Amino acids: CASSFFSRGQGHYGYTF.